These T cell receptor beta chains were read from a single sample in a study of blood T cell repertoires in COVID-19. Profiling relied on immunoSEQ multiplex PCR, and the TCRdb table lists in-frame clones only, not all of them. The table lists about 64,000 clones, around 84% of them singletons. Sample: peripheral blood. Receptor source: a man aged 45-60 years with active COVID-19. Each CDR3 is given with its conserved first and last residue. The order of the fields is V gene, clone size, J gene, D gene, CDR3 DNA, CDR3 protein. A D gene is named only where the DNA matches it firmly. Clone size is shown for a subset of rows, as once, few, many or a class of expanded clone.

V gene: TRBV24-1; clone size: .; J gene: TRBJ2-1; D gene: .; CDR3 DNA: TGTGCCACCAGTGATCCAAACAATGAGCAGTTCTTC; CDR3 protein: CATSDPNNEQFF
V gene: TRBV5-4; clone size: .; J gene: TRBJ2-1; D gene: .; CDR3 DNA: TGTGCCAGCAGCCCCGACTCCCTCCCCAGGGATGAGCAGTTCTTC; CDR3 protein: CASSPDSLPRDEQFF
V gene: TRBV3-1/TRBV3-2; clone size: .; J gene: TRBJ2-1; D gene: TRBD2; CDR3 DNA: TGTGCCAGCAGCCTTCAACTAGCGGGAGTCAATGAGCAGTTCTTC; CDR3 protein: CASSLQLAGVNEQFF
V gene: TRBV4-1; clone size: .; J gene: TRBJ2-7; D gene: TRBD2; CDR3 DNA: TGCGCCAGCAGCCAAGTGGGGGGGGAGCAGTACTTC; CDR3 protein: CASSQVGGEQYF
V gene: TRBV19; clone size: .; J gene: TRBJ2-5; D gene: TRBD2; CDR3 DNA: TGTGCCAGTAGTATAGATAGCGGGAGTGGGGAGACCCAGTACTTC; CDR3 protein: CASSIDSGSGETQYF
V gene: TRBV5-5; clone size: .; J gene: TRBJ1-1; D gene: TRBD1; CDR3 DNA: TGTGCCAGCAGCTTGGGGGCGGGACAGGGGGCCCGGACTGAAGCTTTCTTT; CDR3 protein: CASSLGAGQGARTEAFF
V gene: TRBV5-4; clone size: few; J gene: TRBJ2-6; D gene: .; CDR3 DNA: TGTGCCAGCAGCTTGATAAAGCGACAGGACCTCTCTGGGGCCAACGTCCTGACTTTC; CDR3 protein: CASSLIKRQDLSGANVLTF
V gene: TRBV20-1; clone size: .; J gene: TRBJ2-7; D gene: .; CDR3 DNA: TGCAGTGCTGCGACTAGCTACGAGCAGTACTTC; CDR3 protein: CSAATSYEQYF
V gene: TRBV5-1; clone size: .; J gene: TRBJ2-3; D gene: .; CDR3 DNA: TGCGCCAGCAGCTTGGTGACGGCTAGTTCCACAGATACGCAGTATTTT; CDR3 protein: CASSLVTASSTDTQYF
V gene: TRBV4-1; clone size: .; J gene: TRBJ2-3; D gene: .; CDR3 DNA: TGCGCCAGCAGCCAAGAAGGTGGAACGGGAGATACGCAGTATTTT; CDR3 protein: CASSQEGGTGDTQYF
V gene: TRBV30; clone size: .; J gene: TRBJ2-1; D gene: TRBD2; CDR3 DNA: TGTGCCTGGAGTGCCCCGGGACTAGCGGGGGCGGGAACACAGTTCTTC; CDR3 protein: CAWSAPGLAGAGTQFF
V gene: TRBV6-1; clone size: .; J gene: TRBJ2-7; D gene: TRBD2; CDR3 DNA: TGTGCCAGCAGTGAAATAAGCGGGACGGCCTACGAGCAGTACTTC; CDR3 protein: CASSEISGTAYEQYF
V gene: TRBV5-5; clone size: .; J gene: TRBJ2-7; D gene: .; CDR3 DNA: TGTGCCAGCAGCTTGTGGCCGGGAACCTACGAGCAGTACTTC; CDR3 protein: CASSLWPGTYEQYF
V gene: TRBV5-1; clone size: .; J gene: TRBJ2-5; D gene: .; CDR3 DNA: TGCGCCAGCAGTTCGGGGGTAAATGGGGAGACCCAGTACTTC; CDR3 protein: CASSSGVNGETQYF
V gene: TRBV2; clone size: .; J gene: TRBJ2-2; D gene: TRBD1; CDR3 DNA: TGTGCCAGCAGTGAATGGGGGACAGGGGGCCTGGCCGGGGAGCTGTTTTTT; CDR3 protein: CASSEWGTGGLAGELFF
V gene: TRBV19; clone size: few; J gene: TRBJ1-2; D gene: TRBD1; CDR3 DNA: TGTGCCAGTAGTATAGCGGGGACAGGGGGCGGCTACACCTTC; CDR3 protein: CASSIAGTGGGYTF
V gene: TRBV19; clone size: .; J gene: TRBJ1-2; D gene: .; CDR3 DNA: TGTGCCACCAACGTTGGCAGCTATGGCTACACCTTC; CDR3 protein: CATNVGSYGYTF
V gene: TRBV9; clone size: .; J gene: TRBJ2-1; D gene: TRBD2; CDR3 DNA: TGTGCCAGCAGCGTAGCCCTAGCGGGAGACAGCTCCTACAATGAGCAGTTCTTC; CDR3 protein: CASSVALAGDSSYNEQFF
V gene: TRBV13; clone size: once; J gene: TRBJ1-6; D gene: .; CDR3 DNA: TGTGCCAGCAGCCTGCAGGGTGATGGTTCACCCCTCCACTTT; CDR3 protein: CASSLQGDGSPLHF
V gene: TRBV5-1; clone size: .; J gene: TRBJ1-2; D gene: TRBD1; CDR3 DNA: TGCGCCAGCAGCTTGGAGCGACAGGGCTCTGGCTACACCTTC; CDR3 protein: CASSLERQGSGYTF
V gene: TRBV10-3; clone size: .; J gene: TRBJ2-3; D gene: .; CDR3 DNA: TGTGCCATCACCGGGGAGAGCACAGATACGCAGTATTTT; CDR3 protein: CAITGESTDTQYF
V gene: TRBV7-8; clone size: .; J gene: TRBJ1-2; D gene: TRBD1; CDR3 DNA: TGTGCCAGCTCAACCCGGGACAGGAACCTGATAAGGGGTGGCTACACCTTC; CDR3 protein: CASSTRDRNLIRGGYTF
V gene: TRBV19; clone size: few; J gene: TRBJ2-1; D gene: .; CDR3 DNA: TGTGCCAGTACCCTAGCGACTAGGGCAGGCGTTCGGTTCTTC; CDR3 protein: CASTLATRAGVRFF
V gene: TRBV15; clone size: .; J gene: TRBJ2-1; D gene: TRBD1; CDR3 DNA: TGTGCCACCAGCAGAGAACAGGGACAGGGGTTTTACAATGAGCAGTTCTTC; CDR3 protein: CATSREQGQGFYNEQFF
V gene: TRBV7-2; clone size: .; J gene: TRBJ2-3; D gene: .; CDR3 DNA: TGTGCCAGCAGCTACCGCGCGGCCGGGGCAGATACGCAGTATTTT; CDR3 protein: CASSYRAAGADTQYF
V gene: TRBV2; clone size: .; J gene: TRBJ1-1; D gene: .; CDR3 DNA: TGTGCCAGCAGTGTAGGAGGGCCGAACACTGAAGCTTTCTTT; CDR3 protein: CASSVGGPNTEAFF
V gene: TRBV5-4; clone size: .; J gene: TRBJ2-7; D gene: .; CDR3 DNA: TGTGCCAGCAGCTTGGGTTGGGGGGTTTCCTCGGGCGAGCAGTACTTC; CDR3 protein: CASSLGWGVSSGEQYF
V gene: TRBV5-1; clone size: .; J gene: TRBJ2-7; D gene: .; CDR3 DNA: TGCGCCAGCAGCTTGGAAGGACAGCGTTCCTACGAGCAGTACTTC; CDR3 protein: CASSLEGQRSYEQYF
V gene: TRBV4-1; clone size: .; J gene: TRBJ2-2; D gene: .; CDR3 DNA: TGCGCCAGCAGCCAAGAACCGGGAGCGAACACCGGGGAGCTGTTTTTT; CDR3 protein: CASSQEPGANTGELFF
V gene: TRBV7-2; clone size: once; J gene: TRBJ2-3; D gene: TRBD2; CDR3 DNA: TGTGCCAGCAGCTTAGAGTCTAGCGGGAGTAGAGGATTGCGAGATACGCAGTATTTT; CDR3 protein: CASSLESSGSRGLRDTQYF
V gene: TRBV4-2; clone size: once; J gene: TRBJ2-3; D gene: .; CDR3 DNA: TGTGCCAGCAGCCAAGGCGTCACAGATACGCAGTATTTT; CDR3 protein: CASSQGVTDTQYF
V gene: TRBV9; clone size: .; J gene: TRBJ1-2; D gene: TRBD1; CDR3 DNA: TGTGCCAGCAGCTCTCACAGGGGTTCTAACTATGGCTACACCTTC; CDR3 protein: CASSSHRGSNYGYTF
V gene: TRBV7-9; clone size: .; J gene: TRBJ1-2; D gene: .; CDR3 DNA: TGTGCCAGCACCCTGTATAGGGGAGGCTACACCTTC; CDR3 protein: CASTLYRGGYTF
V gene: TRBV6-5; clone size: .; J gene: TRBJ2-2; D gene: .; CDR3 DNA: TGTGCCAGCAGTTACTCGGGAGTTACCGGGGAGCTGTTTTTT; CDR3 protein: CASSYSGVTGELFF
V gene: TRBV6-4; clone size: .; J gene: TRBJ2-6; D gene: .; CDR3 DNA: TGTGCCAGCAGTGAAGAAGGGGTATCTGGGGCCAACGTCCTGACTTTC; CDR3 protein: CASSEEGVSGANVLTF
V gene: TRBV20-1; clone size: .; J gene: TRBJ2-5; D gene: .; CDR3 DNA: TGCAGTGCTAGAGCGGTGAAGACCCAGTACTTC; CDR3 protein: CSARAVKTQYF
V gene: TRBV3-1/TRBV3-2; clone size: .; J gene: TRBJ2-7; D gene: TRBD2; CDR3 DNA: TGTGCCAGCAGCCAAGCGCTAGCGGTCTCCTACGAGCAGTACTTC; CDR3 protein: CASSQALAVSYEQYF
V gene: TRBV6-2/TRBV6-3; clone size: .; J gene: TRBJ2-1; D gene: .; CDR3 DNA: TGTGCCAGCAGTTACGGGGACAACCGTGACAATGAGCAGTTCTTC; CDR3 protein: CASSYGDNRDNEQFF
V gene: TRBV5-6; clone size: .; J gene: TRBJ1-4; D gene: TRBD1; CDR3 DNA: TGTGCCAGCAGCTTAAAACAGGGGGATGAAAAACTGTTTTTT; CDR3 protein: CASSLKQGDEKLFF
V gene: TRBV18; clone size: .; J gene: TRBJ2-7; D gene: .; CDR3 DNA: TGTGCCAGCTCACCGGCAGTGAGGAGCTCCTACGAGCAGTACTTC; CDR3 protein: CASSPAVRSSYEQYF
V gene: TRBV19; clone size: .; J gene: TRBJ2-1; D gene: TRBD2; CDR3 DNA: TGTGCCAGTAGTATAGTCCTAGCGGGAGGGAATGAGCAGTTCTTC; CDR3 protein: CASSIVLAGGNEQFF
V gene: TRBV9; clone size: few; J gene: TRBJ1-6; D gene: .; CDR3 DNA: TGTGCCAGCAGCGTAGGCAACAGTAATAATTCACCCCTCCACTTT; CDR3 protein: CASSVGNSNNSPLHF
V gene: TRBV18; clone size: .; J gene: TRBJ1-1; D gene: TRBD1; CDR3 DNA: TGTGCCAGCTCACGGGGACAGGGGCAGAACACTGAAGCTTTCTTT; CDR3 protein: CASSRGQGQNTEAFF
V gene: TRBV28; clone size: .; J gene: TRBJ2-5; D gene: .; CDR3 DNA: TGTGCCAGCAGTTTAGGGCAGGCCCAAGAGACCCAGTACTTC; CDR3 protein: CASSLGQAQETQYF
V gene: TRBV5-1; clone size: .; J gene: TRBJ2-1; D gene: .; CDR3 DNA: TGCGCCAGCAGCCCCGAGGCAGAGGCCAATGAGCAGTTCTTC; CDR3 protein: CASSPEAEANEQFF